This T cell receptor beta chain was identified during a study of blood T cell repertoires in COVID-19. V lost 1 base, J lost 4 bases, and 16 bases lay in between. The V gene's germline CDR1 is SGHRS and CDR2 YFSETQ. This CDR3 has 16 residues. TCRdb's copy holds only in-frame clones and misses some; the assay was immunoSEQ multiplex PCR. The table includes about 480,000 clones, 70% to 90% detected once. The TCR was taken from a woman aged 40 to 49 who had recovered from COVID-19. The chain links TRBV5-1 to TRBJ2-3, with a weak D call TRBD1 (6 bases). Sequenced: PBMCs or T cells enriched from blood (not recorded which). As DNA, the CDR3 is TGCGCCAGCAGCTTGACCCAGGACAGATTCGCAGATACGCAGTATTTT. This sequence encodes CASSLTQDRFADTQYF.